A few counts support the clone carrying this T cell receptor (beta chain). Its antigen is unknown. The sample originates from a study of cytomegalovirus exposure and HLA in healthy donors. The study's findings and limits: A list of approximately 160 TCR beta chains associated with cytomegalovirus was given. The authors excluded some V segments, including TRBV6-2 and TRBV6-3, as indistinguishable. A missense DCLRE1C variant was associated with V- and J-gene trimming of TCR beta chains in a later analysis, and an independent cohort replicated the association.

This CDR3 comprises 15 residues. V shed 2 bases and J 13 bases; nucleotides not matched to a gene: 10. Germline CDR1 MDHEN, CDR2 SYDVKM. The PCR used 60 Vbeta and 13 Jbeta primers. Generated by immunoSEQ multiplex PCR, the TCRdb table keeps only in-frame clones and is missing some. This sample yields roughly 160,000 clones, of which 71% are seen a single time; under 3.5% belongs to the top ten. The sequence was collected from a woman in her twenties or thirties in good health and CMV-seronegative. The V gene is TRBV28, the J gene TRBJ1-6; 8 bases are a match to TRBD1. Sequencing input: PBMCs. CDR3 residues: CASSLLGQGFSPLHF. CDR3 DNA: TGTGCCAGCAGTTTACTCGGACAGGGATTTTCCCCCCTCCACTTT.